This T cell receptor beta chain came from a study of blood T cell repertoires in COVID-19. For the study at large: The United States, Italy and Spain supplied acute and convalescent COVID-19 samples. From T cells, B-cell-depleted T cells, or PBMCs came the material, which was cDNA or gDNA.

Germline loops: CDR1 SGHTA, CDR2 FQGTGA. The CDR3 is 13 amino acids. Trimming removed 1 base from V and 3 bases from J, with 7 bases in between. The authors' processing: Estimation of nucleated cell counts relied on the amplification of reference gene primers. The assay was immunoSEQ multiplex PCR, and TCRdb's table has in-frame clones only and misses some. That table furnishes V, J and clone size, whereas the DNA furnished D and trimming. The sample has 200,000 to 250,000 clones, around 86% seen once. The chain has TRBV7-3 and TRBJ2-7; no clear D. This receptor was obtained from a human donor in a cohort sampled during active COVID-19. Sequencing input: peripheral blood. The CDR3 DNA is TGTGCCAGCAGCTTAAGAGAGAACTACGAGCAGTACTTC. Residues: CASSLRENYEQYF.